The 16 T cell receptor beta chains below all came from one sample that was sequenced in a study of T-cell reconstitution after alpha-beta-depleted transplantation in children. Unique molecular identifiers featured in how the TCRbeta library was prepared. TCRdb recomputed calls from the PCR reads with MiXCR, one row per CDR3 protein. The repertoire consists of roughly 400,000 distinct CDR3 sequences, with roughly two fifths occurring once and the leading ten covering roughly a quarter. The specimen comprised PBMCs, sampled before TCRalphabeta/CD19-depleted stem cell transplant. These receptors all stem from a girl aged 2 to 9 with aplastic anemia, due to receive a stem cell transplant.

V usage is TRBV10-3 and J usage is TRBJ2-5; 7 bases match TRBD2. Germline V lookup: CDR1 ENHRY, CDR2 SYGVKD. This CDR3 has 14 residues. Unmatched junction bases numbered 3, after V lost 0 bases and J lost 5 bases. The CDR3 DNA sequence: TGTGCCATCAGTGAGTCCGCGGGAGTGGAGACCCAGTACTTC. This codes for CAISESAGVETQYF.

Ten or more counts support this clonotype. Here the CDR3 DNA reads TGTGCCAGCAGTCGGACAGAGAACACTGAAGCTTTCTTT. Translation gives CASSRTENTEAFF. J is TRBJ1-1 and V is TRBV12-3 or TRBV12-4; perhaps TRBD1 as D (6 bases). Trimming cost V 5 bases and J 1 base, with 8 bases left between them. This CDR3 region has 13 residues.

This chain connects TRBV5-1 to TRBJ2-7, with D perhaps TRBD2 (5 bases). The germline gives CDR1 SGHRS, CDR2 YFSETQ. CDR3 length equals 15 residues. Trimming took 3 bases from V and 2 from J, leaving 15 bases between them. The CDR3 spells CASSSTYNGAYEQYF. CDR3 nucleotides: TGCGCCAGCAGCTCTACTTACAACGGGGCCTACGAGCAGTACTTC.

The chain couples TRBV5-6 to TRBJ2-5; D possibly corresponds to TRBD2 (6 bases). The CDR3 length is 11 residues. Trimming shortened V by 4 bases and J by 5 bases, and 6 bases separated the two germline ends. Germline CDR1 SGHDT, CDR2 YYEEEE. CDR3 protein: CASSGRETQYF. The CDR3 DNA reads as TGTGCCAGCAGCGGGAGGGAGACCCAGTACTTC. Using reference TRBV5-6 and TRBJ2-5 for the parts outside the CDR3, the full variable domain is DAGVTQSPTHLIKTRGQQVTLRCSPKSGHDTVSWYQQALGQGPQFIFQYYEEEERQRGNFPDRFSGHQFPNYSSELNVNALLLGDSALYLCASSGRETQYFGPGTRLLVL.

V gene TRBV10-3 combines with J gene TRBJ2-3; TRBD2 agrees at 7 bases. J was trimmed by 1 base and V by 7 bases; bases with no gene match: 5. In germline, CDR1 is ENHRY, CDR2 SYGVKD. The CDR3 loop spans 14 amino acids. The CDR3 coding sequence is TGTGCCATCACCTCCAGCGGGGGCACAGATACGCAGTATTTT. Translating gives CAITSSGGTDTQYF.

The chain uses TRBV29-1 and TRBJ2-7; weak D call: TRBD1 (6 bases). This CDR3 spans 11 amino acids. Trimming stripped 6 bases from V and 9 bases from J, with 15 bases between. Germline V gene sequence: CDR1 SQVTM, CDR2 ANQGSEA. The CDR3 loop is CSVDEQGRQYF. DNA of the CDR3: TGCAGCGTAGATGAGCAGGGGAGGCAGTACTTC.

This chain connects TRBV6-2 or TRBV6-3 to TRBJ1-3; D ambiguous. The CDR3 has 13 residues. V lost 5 bases to trimming and J lost 6 bases, with 11 bases between them. CDR1 is MNHEY and CDR2 is SVGEGT in the germline V gene. CDR3 loop: CASSPHSENTIYF. CDR3 DNA: TGTGCCAGCAGTCCACATTCCGAAAACACCATATATTTT.

This clonotype has only one observation. This chain links TRBV4-2 with TRBJ2-1; the match to TRBD2 covers 7 bases. CDR1 and CDR2 from the germline V gene are LGHNA and YNFKEQ. The CDR3 contains 18 residues. V shed 0 bases, J shed 10 bases, and the junction held 18 bases outside the gene matches. The CDR3 protein is CASSQERGGAGEGREQFF. CDR3 coding DNA: TGTGCCAGCAGCCAAGAGAGGGGAGGGGCGGGAGAGGGGAGGGAGCAGTTCTTC.

This clonotype has more than one count but fewer than ten. The gene calls are TRBV5-8 and TRBJ1-6, with D perhaps TRBD1 (5 bases). V was cut by 2 bases and J by 9 bases, with 15 bases left in between. This CDR3 spans 15 amino acids. The germline CDR1 and CDR2 sequences are SGHTS and YDEGEE. CDR3 loop: CASSFRDGEASPLHF. CDR3 sequence (DNA): TGTGCCAGCAGCTTCCGGGACGGAGAGGCTTCACCCCTCCACTTT.

This clonotype was found a few times. V and J are TRBV28 and TRBJ2-7, with D possibly called TRBD1 or TRBD2 (5 bases each). V lost 5 bases, J lost 1 base, and 15 bases lay in between. This CDR3 spans 15 amino acids. Germline lookup yields CDR1 MDHEN and CDR2 SYDVKM. CDR3 nucleotides: TGTGCCAGCAGTCCATCCGGGACCGCTTCCTACGAGCAGTACTTC. It specifies CASSPSGTASYEQYF. Full variable domain (remainder filled in from reference TRBV28 and TRBJ2-7): DVKVTQSSRYLVKRTGEKVFLECVQDMDHENMFWYRQDPGLGLRLIYFSYDVKMKEKGDIPEGYSVSREKKERFSLILESASTNQTSMYLCASSPSGTASYEQYFGPGTRLTVT.

This clonotype was observed at least ten times. V and J are TRBV7-2 and TRBJ2-3; 9 nucleotides line up with TRBD1. The V and J ends lost 5 bases and 0 bases, in that order; junction bases with no gene match: 3. The CDR3 spans 15 residues. Germline V gives CDR1 SGHTA, CDR2 FQGNSA. The CDR3 is CASSRDRDSTDTQYF. The CDR3 DNA reads TGTGCCAGCAGCCGGGACAGGGATAGCACAGATACGCAGTATTTT.

This clonotype was picked up many times. The J gene is TRBJ2-1, the V gene TRBV10-3; tentatively, D is TRBD1 (6 bases). The CDR3 sequence is 15 residues long. V was clipped by 6 bases and J by 1 base, with 13 bases between them. In germline, CDR1 is ENHRY, CDR2 SYGVKD. As DNA, the CDR3 is TGTGCCATCAGCCCAGGACAGATTTCCTACAATGAGCAGTTCTTC. This gives the protein CAISPGQISYNEQFF.

V usage is TRBV20-1 and J usage is TRBJ2-5, with unresolved D. This CDR3 comprises 13 residues. V lost 6 bases and J 5 bases, leaving 16 bases between the germline ends. Germline V lookup: CDR1 DFQATT, CDR2 SNEGSKA (reference sequence). The CDR3 coding sequence is TGCAGTGCCGAGGCCACTGTGGGGGAGACCCAGTACTTC. Translated: CSAEATVGETQYF.

The gene calls are TRBV20-1 and TRBJ2-7, with D possibly TRBD2 on 6 matching bases. The CDR3 loop spans 15 amino acids. Germline CDR1 and CDR2: DFQATT and SNEGSKA (reference sequence). The V and J ends lost 4 bases and 6 bases respectively, with 22 bases between them. The CDR3 sequence is CSATGYGSLVGEQYF. For the CDR3, the DNA is TGCAGTGCTACTGGGTACGGGAGTTTGGTCGGCGAGCAGTACTTC.

This clonotype was recorded at least ten times. The V and J genes are TRBV5-1 and TRBJ2-1; 7 nucleotides match TRBD2. Germline CDR1 reads SGHRS; CDR2 reads YFSETQ. This CDR3 comprises 15 residues. After removal of 4 bases from V and 0 bases from J, the junction contained 4 bases not matched to a gene. CDR3 sequence: CASSPAGRSYNEQFF. The CDR3 nucleotides read TGCGCCAGCAGCCCAGCGGGACGCTCCTACAATGAGCAGTTCTTC.

This clonotype was seen at least ten times. V gene TRBV7-9 combines with J gene TRBJ2-5; 7 bases map to TRBD1. The CDR3 runs to 15 residues. Trimming took 4 bases from V and 5 from J; bases not matched to a gene: 10. From germline, CDR1 is SEHNR and CDR2 FQNEAQ (reference sequence). The CDR3 reads CASSSRTGEIETQYF. Written as DNA, the CDR3 is TGTGCCAGCAGCTCCCGGACAGGAGAGATCGAGACCCAGTACTTC.